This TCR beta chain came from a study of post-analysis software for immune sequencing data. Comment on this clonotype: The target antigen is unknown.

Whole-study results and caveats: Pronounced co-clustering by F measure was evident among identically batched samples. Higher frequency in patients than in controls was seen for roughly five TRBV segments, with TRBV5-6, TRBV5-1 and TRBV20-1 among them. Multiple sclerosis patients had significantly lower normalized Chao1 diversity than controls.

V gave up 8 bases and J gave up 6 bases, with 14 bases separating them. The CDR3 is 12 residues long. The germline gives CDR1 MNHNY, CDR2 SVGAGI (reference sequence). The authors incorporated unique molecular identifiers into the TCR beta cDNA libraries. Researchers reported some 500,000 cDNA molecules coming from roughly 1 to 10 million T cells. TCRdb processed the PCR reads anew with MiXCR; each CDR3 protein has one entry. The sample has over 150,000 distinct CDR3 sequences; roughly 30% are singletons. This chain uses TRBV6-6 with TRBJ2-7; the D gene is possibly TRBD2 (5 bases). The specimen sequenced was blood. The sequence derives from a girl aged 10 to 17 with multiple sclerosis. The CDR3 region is CASGRVMGEQYF. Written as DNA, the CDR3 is TGTGCCAGCGGGCGGGTAATGGGCGAGCAGTACTTC.